A single T cell receptor beta chain is shown here with its context. This entry comes from a study of immune evolution from preneoplasia to lung adenocarcinoma. Measured with immunoSEQ multiplex PCR; TCRdb has only the in-frame clones, and not every one. The data hold more than 6,500 clones, with 70% to 80% observed a single time. The CDR3 extends over 13 amino acids. Germline lookup yields CDR1 GTSNPN and CDR2 SVGIG (reference sequence). Germline trimming cut 2 bases from V and 8 bases from J; bases unmatched to any gene: 3. This TCR came from a donor older than 65 with lung adenocarcinoma. The chain combines TRBV30 with TRBJ1-6; 7 bases line up with TRBD1. Sequenced sample: FFPE minimally invasive lung adenocarcinoma tissue. CDR3 sequence: CAWSPGTDSPLHF. CDR3 bases: TGTGCCTGGAGTCCCGGGACAGATTCACCCCTCCACTTT.